This entry lists 25 T cell receptor beta chains sequenced from one sample in a study of identical twins. Using its own MiXCR run on the 5' RACE reads, TCRdb lists one record per CDR3 protein. The data contain some 690,000 distinct CDR3 sequences, around 20% of them seen just once; the ten biggest clones take up around 4.4%. These data also featured in a second study, about T cells expressing NK-cell markers.

Sequences were obtained from PBMCs. The receptors stem from a woman aged 18-35 years in good health.

V and J are TRBV5-1 and TRBJ1-2, with D maybe TRBD1 (5 bases). The CDR3 has 14 residues. Germline loops: CDR1 SGHRS, CDR2 YFSETQ. V was pared by 3 bases and J by 0 bases, with 9 bases between. In DNA, the CDR3 is TGCGCCAGCAGCTCACAGGCGACTAACTATGGCTACACCTTC. Translating it yields CASSSQATNYGYTF.

This rearrangement joins TRBV9 to TRBJ2-2; 8 bases align to TRBD2. Germline V gene sequence: CDR1 SGDLS, CDR2 YYNGEE. This CDR3 contains 16 residues. V lost 0 bases, J lost 5 bases, and 6 bases stayed unmatched. The CDR3 loop is CASSVATASGTGELFF. CDR3 DNA sequence: TGTGCCAGCAGCGTAGCTACGGCTAGCGGGACCGGGGAGCTGTTTTTT.

The rearrangement links TRBV5-1 to TRBJ2-1; 16 positions agree with TRBD2. Per germline, CDR1 SGHRS and CDR2 YFSETQ. The trim removed 4 bases at V and 8 bases at J, leaving 9 bases unmatched. CDR3 length: 17 residues. This CDR3 reads CASSPPGLAGGRYEQFF. DNA of the CDR3: TGCGCCAGCAGCCCCCCGGGACTAGCGGGAGGGAGGTATGAGCAGTTCTTC.

This clonotype was counted ten times or more. The rearrangement links TRBV29-1 to TRBJ2-1; 7 bases align to TRBD1. The CDR3 consists of 16 residues. V shed 4 bases, J shed 9 bases, and the junction held 18 bases outside the gene matches. Germline CDR1 is SQVTM and CDR2 is ANQGSEA. The CDR3 DNA reads TGCAGCGTTGCAGAGGGGACAGCCGTACAAGGGAGTGAGCAGTTCTTC. This gives the protein CSVAEGTAVQGSEQFF.

Ten or more counts support this clonotype. The J gene is TRBJ2-7, the V gene TRBV11-2; TRBD2 is a possible D gene (5 bases). The ends were cut back, 1 base at V and 3 bases at J, with 10 bases in the middle. This CDR3 has 14 residues. CDR1 is SGHAT, CDR2 FQNNGV, per germline. The CDR3 here is CASSLGVGNYEQYF. The CDR3 region has the DNA TGTGCCAGCAGCTTAGGGGTCGGGAACTACGAGCAGTACTTC.

This sequence joins TRBV7-9 and TRBJ1-1; D gene ambiguous. Trimming pared 6 bases from V and 6 bases from J, leaving 11 bases between. CDR3 length equals 12 residues. Germline V lookup: CDR1 SEHNR, CDR2 FQNEAQ (reference sequence). CDR3 amino acids: CASSHAVPEAFF. The CDR3, as DNA: TGTGCCAGCAGTCACGCGGTTCCTGAAGCTTTCTTT.

This clonotype has just a few counts. The rearrangement uses TRBV20-1 and TRBJ1-1; 7 positions match TRBD1. The CDR3 spans 14 residues. V was pared by 5 bases and J by 1 base, with 7 bases of the junction left unmatched. Germline lookup yields CDR1 DFQATT and CDR2 SNEGSKA (reference sequence). Here the CDR3 reads CSAQSGQKNTEAFF. CDR3 sequence (DNA): TGCAGTGCTCAATCGGGACAGAAGAACACTGAAGCTTTCTTT.

The genes are TRBV2 and TRBJ1-5; D is ambiguous. CDR1 and CDR2 from the germline V gene are SNHLY and FYNNEI. With 3 bases removed from V and 7 bases from J, the gap between germline ends came to 13 bases. The CDR3 is 14 residues long. The CDR3 nucleotides read TGTGCCAGCAGTGATGGCTCCGTGGGGCAGCCCCAGCATTTT. Translating gives CASSDGSVGQPQHF.

This clonotype appeared many times. V and J are TRBV5-1 and TRBJ2-1; TRBD2 might be the D (5 bases). Germline loops: CDR1 SGHRS, CDR2 YFSETQ. Deletions cut 4 bases from V and 7 bases from J, with 9 bases between. The CDR3 extends over 12 amino acids. CDR3 nucleotides: TGCGCCAGCAGCCGTAGCGTGAATGAGCAGTTCTTC. Translated: CASSRSVNEQFF.

This chain connects TRBV5-5 to TRBJ2-1; 9 positions match TRBD1. Germline CDR1 SGHKS, CDR2 YYEKEE (reference sequence). V lost 7 bases to trimming and J lost 9 bases; unmatched junction nucleotides: 11. This CDR3 is 14 amino acids long. DNA of the CDR3: TGTGCCAGCTGGGGGACAGGGTGGGACAGTGAGCAGTTCTTC. It is translated as CASWGTGWDSEQFF.

Only a few counts were recorded for this clonotype. The chain employs TRBV4-2 and TRBJ1-2; D is unresolved. CDR3 length: 15 residues. Looked up from germline, CDR1 is LGHNA and CDR2 is YNFKEQ. The V and J ends lost 0 bases and 3 bases respectively, with 11 bases between them. CDR3 bases: TGTGCCAGCAGCCAAGATCCCACGGAAGACTATGGCTACACCTTC. The encoded protein is CASSQDPTEDYGYTF.

This clonotype has ten or more counts. The V and J genes are TRBV12-3 or TRBV12-4 and TRBJ2-1, with a weak D call TRBD2 (6 bases). The CDR3 contains 13 residues. Deletions cut 1 base from V and 9 bases from J, with 10 bases between. CDR3 region: CASSLVLGGEQFF. CDR3 DNA sequence: TGTGCCAGCAGTTTAGTACTCGGGGGTGAGCAGTTCTTC.

The chain links TRBV5-1 to TRBJ2-1; 8 nucleotides align to TRBD2. The CDR3 is 13 residues long. The V segment lost 6 bases and the J segment 6 bases; nucleotides outside the gene matches: 5. Germline V gene data show CDR1 as SGHRS and CDR2 as YFSETQ. The CDR3 is CASKGTRGNEQFF. DNA of the CDR3: TGCGCCAGCAAAGGGACTAGAGGCAATGAGCAGTTCTTC.

This clonotype was counted a few times. The V call is TRBV2, the J call TRBJ2-3, with D possibly being TRBD1 (6 bases). Germline CDR1 SNHLY, CDR2 FYNNEI. This CDR3 spans 13 amino acids. V lost 3 bases to trimming and J lost 5 bases, with 9 bases between them. The CDR3 nucleotides are TGTGCCAGCAGTGACAGGGGAGTAGATACGCAGTATTTT. As protein: CASSDRGVDTQYF.

The chain employs TRBV4-3 and TRBJ1-2; 9 bases are a match to TRBD1. In germline, CDR1 is LGHNA, CDR2 YSLEER. The CDR3 covers 16 residues. V gave up 0 bases and J gave up 6 bases; unmatched junction bases: 8. CDR3 sequence: CASSQDVGQGWDGYTF. The CDR3 coding sequence is TGCGCCAGCAGCCAAGACGTGGGACAGGGATGGGATGGCTACACCTTC.

CDR3 nucleotides: TGCAGTGCTAGAGCTGGGACGGTCCAAGAGACCCAGTACTTC. It codes for CSARAGTVQETQYF. This chain uses TRBV20-1 with TRBJ2-5, with D perhaps given as TRBD1 or TRBD2 (5 bases each). Trimming took 1 base from V and 1 from J, leaving 10 bases between them. The CDR3 runs 14 residues. CDR1 and CDR2 from the germline V gene are DFQATT and SNEGSKA (reference sequence).

This clonotype was seen once. The chain employs TRBV20-1 and TRBJ1-5; D is perhaps TRBD1 (6 bases). The CDR3 consists of 14 residues. The V and J ends lost 5 bases and 6 bases respectively, with 17 bases between them. Germline CDR1 and CDR2: DFQATT and SNEGSKA (reference sequence). Here the CDR3 DNA reads TGCAGTGCTCTTGACGGGGGCGCGGGTCAGCCCCAGCATTTT. Protein: CSALDGGAGQPQHF.

There are a few counts of this clonotype. The chain joins TRBV13 to TRBJ2-1; D not certain. This CDR3 region has 15 residues. CDR1 is PRHDT, CDR2 FYEKMQ, per germline (reference sequence). Trimming shortened V by 5 bases and J by 4 bases, and 15 bases separated the two germline ends. CDR3 region: CASSQSLQIYNEQFF. The CDR3 coding sequence is TGTGCCAGCAGCCAGTCCCTTCAGATATACAATGAGCAGTTCTTC.

Only a few counts were recorded for this clonotype. The chain combines TRBV10-3 with TRBJ2-6; D is unclear. V lost 11 bases, J lost 0 bases, and 14 bases lay in between. This CDR3 has 15 residues. Germline V gene sequence: CDR1 ENHRY, CDR2 SYGVKD. CDR3 DNA: TGTGCCTTCGGAACATCCAGCTCTGGGGCCAACGTCCTGACTTTC. It is translated as CAFGTSSSGANVLTF.

In this sample, this clonotype turned up many times. The V and J genes are TRBV25-1 and TRBJ2-1, with 12 bases aligning to TRBD2. Losses at the gene ends were 6 bases for V and 9 bases for J; bases not matched to a gene: 15. Germline V CDR1 and CDR2: MGHDK, SYGVNS. The CDR3 extends over 17 amino acids. CDR3 bases: TGTGCCAGCAGCGCTAAACTAGCGGGAGGCCTCCAGATTGAGCAGTTCTTC. It codes for CASSAKLAGGLQIEQFF. Based on the CDR3 plus reference TRBV25-1 and TRBJ2-1, the full variable domain is EADIYQTPRYLVIGTGKKITLECSQTMGHDKMYWYQQDPGMELHLIHYSYGVNSTEKGDLSSESTVSRIRTEHFPLTLESARPSHTSQYLCASSAKLAGGLQIEQFFGPGTRLTVL.

This chain joins TRBV5-6 and TRBJ2-3; tentative D call: TRBD1 (7 bases). V was trimmed by 6 bases and J by 2 bases, leaving 13 bases between them. The germline gives CDR1 SGHDT, CDR2 YYEEEE. This CDR3 comprises 14 residues. For the CDR3, the DNA is TGTGCCAGCACCAGGGGGACTTACACAGATACGCAGTATTTT. It translates to CASTRGTYTDTQYF.

V is TRBV12-3 or TRBV12-4 and J is TRBJ2-3; a possible D gene is TRBD2 (6 bases). V lost 3 bases, J lost 4 bases, and 14 bases lay in between. The CDR3 covers 15 residues. This chain's CDR3 is CASSLGTSKADTQYF. CDR3 nucleotides: TGTGCCAGCAGTTTGGGAACTAGCAAGGCAGATACGCAGTATTTT.

A few counts support this clonotype. The CDR3 DNA sequence: TGTGCCAGCAGCCCCGCGGCTGGAAAGCAAGAGACCCAGTACTTC. This translates into CASSPAAGKQETQYF. This rearrangement joins TRBV7-3 to TRBJ2-5; D is ambiguous. Germline V gene lookup returns CDR1 SGHTA and CDR2 FQGTGA. Trimming removed 5 bases from V and 2 bases from J, with 15 bases in between. This CDR3 contains 15 residues.

The genes are TRBV12-3 or TRBV12-4 and TRBJ2-7; no definite D call. Deletions cut 4 bases from V and 5 bases from J, with 9 bases between. CDR3 size: 12 residues. The CDR3 nucleotides read TGTGCCAGCAGTTCGGCTTCAAACGAGCAGTACTTC. It codes for CASSSASNEQYF.

This chain links TRBV20-1 with TRBJ2-1; TRBD1 matches at 8 bases. Trimming at V came to 3 bases and at J to 4 bases, leaving 5 bases not matched to a gene. Germline CDR1 DFQATT, CDR2 SNEGSKA (reference sequence). The CDR3 totals 14 residues. The DNA for the CDR3 is TGCAGTGCTAGGATGAGACAGGGGTACAATGAGCAGTTCTTC. Translating it yields CSARMRQGYNEQFF.